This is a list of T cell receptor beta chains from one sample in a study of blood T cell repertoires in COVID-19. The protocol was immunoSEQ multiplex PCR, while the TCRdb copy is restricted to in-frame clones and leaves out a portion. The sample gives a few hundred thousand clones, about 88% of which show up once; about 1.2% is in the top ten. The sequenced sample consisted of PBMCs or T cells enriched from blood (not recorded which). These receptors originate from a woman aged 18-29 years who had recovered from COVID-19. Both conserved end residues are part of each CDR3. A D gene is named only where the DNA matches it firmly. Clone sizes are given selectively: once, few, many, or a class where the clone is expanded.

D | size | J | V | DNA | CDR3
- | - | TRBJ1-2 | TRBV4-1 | TGCGCCAGCAGCCAAGGTCAGGATGGCTACACCTTC | CASSQGQDGYTF
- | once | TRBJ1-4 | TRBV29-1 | TGCAGCGTTCAGGTGTTAGGGGGAAAACTGTTTTTT | CSVQVLGGKLFF
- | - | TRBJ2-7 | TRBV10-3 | TGTGCCATCAGCGGGCCTCCGACTAGCTCCTACGAGCAGTACTTC | CAISGPPTSSYEQYF
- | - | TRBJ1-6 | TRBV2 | TGTGCCAGCAGCCAGCCGGACAGTATTAATTCACCCCTCCACTTT | CASSQPDSINSPLHF
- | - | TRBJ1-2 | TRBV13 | TGTGCCAGCAGCTTCGCCAGGGTGGGTGGCTACACCTTC | CASSFARVGGYTF
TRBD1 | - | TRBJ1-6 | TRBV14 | TGTGCCAGCAGCCATACAGGGGGCTCCTATAATTCACCCCTCCACTTT | CASSHTGGSYNSPLHF
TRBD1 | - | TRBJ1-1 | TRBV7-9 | TGTGCCAGCAGCTCCGAACAGGGGGCCAGGACTGAAGCTTTCTTT | CASSSEQGARTEAFF
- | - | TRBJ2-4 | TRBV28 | TGTGCCAGCAGTTTAGGCAGGGCAAACATTCAGTACTTC | CASSLGRANIQYF
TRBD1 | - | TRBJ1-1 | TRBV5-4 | TGTGCCAGCAGTATAGGACAGGGGGCCACTGAAGCTTTCTTT | CASSIGQGATEAFF
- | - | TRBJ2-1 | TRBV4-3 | TGCGCCAGCAGCCAAGGCATTTCAGGGGAGCAGTTCTTC | CASSQGISGEQFF
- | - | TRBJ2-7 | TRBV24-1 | TGTGCCACCAGTGATGTGGCAGCCTACGAGCAGTACTTC | CATSDVAAYEQYF
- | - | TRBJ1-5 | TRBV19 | TGTGCCAGTGCTGAGGATAGGAGGGAAGATCAGCCCCAGCATTTT | CASAEDRREDQPQHF
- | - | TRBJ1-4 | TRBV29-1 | TGCAGCGTTAGGGAGGACAACCCTAATGAAAAACTGTTTTTT | CSVREDNPNEKLFF
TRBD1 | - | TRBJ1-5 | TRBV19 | TGTGCCAGTACTGGGACAGGGGCCCAGCCCCAGCATTTT | CASTGTGAQPQHF
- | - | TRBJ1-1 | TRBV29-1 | TGCAGCGTTGTGGCGAACACTGAAGCTTTCTTT | CSVVANTEAFF
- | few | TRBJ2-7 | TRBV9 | TGTGCCAGCAGCGTAGCGGGCGGGGCCTCCTACGAGCAGTACTTC | CASSVAGGASYEQYF
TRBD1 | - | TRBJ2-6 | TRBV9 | TGTGCCAGCGAGCGAGGGGGCCGCTCTGGGGCCAACGTCCTGACTTTC | CASERGGRSGANVLTF
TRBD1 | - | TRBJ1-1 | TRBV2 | TGTGCCAGCAGCGGACAGGGGAACACTGAAGCTTTCTTT | CASSGQGNTEAFF
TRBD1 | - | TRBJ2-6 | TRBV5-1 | TGCGCCAGCAGCCTCGGGGACAGAACACCCCGTGGGGCCAACGTCCTGACTTTC | CASSLGDRTPRGANVLTF
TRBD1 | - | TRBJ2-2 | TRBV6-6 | TGTGCCAGCAGTTATCAGGGGGCCACCGGGGAGCTGTTTTTT | CASSYQGATGELFF
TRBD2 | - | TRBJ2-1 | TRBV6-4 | TGTGCCAGCAGTGTTAGCGGGGGGTCTTACAATGAGCAGTTCTTC | CASSVSGGSYNEQFF
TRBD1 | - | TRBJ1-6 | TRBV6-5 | TGTGCCAGCAGCAGGGACAGCAATTCACCCCTCCACTTT | CASSRDSNSPLHF
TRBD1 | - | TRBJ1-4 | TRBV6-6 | TGTGCCAGCAGCCCCGGACAGGGGGCGAAACTGTTTTTT | CASSPGQGAKLFF
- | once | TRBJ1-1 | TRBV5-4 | TGTGCCAGCAATGGACAGACCGAGACTGAAGCTTTCTTT | CASNGQTETEAFF
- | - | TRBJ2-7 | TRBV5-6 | TGTGCCAGCAGCTTGGTGGCGGCCTCCGCCTACGAGCAGTACTTC | CASSLVAASAYEQYF
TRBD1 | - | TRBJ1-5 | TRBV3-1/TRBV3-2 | TGTGCCAGCAGCCAAACCGGGACAGGGGGCAATCAGCCCCAGCATTTT | CASSQTGTGGNQPQHF
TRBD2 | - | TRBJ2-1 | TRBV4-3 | TGCGCCAGCAGCCAAGATTGGGAGCGGGGGAGCTCCTACAATGAGCAGTTCTTC | CASSQDWERGSSYNEQFF
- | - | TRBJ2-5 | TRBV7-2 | TGTGCCAGCAGCGGTCGTCAGGGAGGCGTAGAGACCCAGTACTTC | CASSGRQGGVETQYF
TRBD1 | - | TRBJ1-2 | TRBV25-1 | TGTGCCAGCAGTAGGGACAGCCGGGTCTATGGCTACACCTTC | CASSRDSRVYGYTF